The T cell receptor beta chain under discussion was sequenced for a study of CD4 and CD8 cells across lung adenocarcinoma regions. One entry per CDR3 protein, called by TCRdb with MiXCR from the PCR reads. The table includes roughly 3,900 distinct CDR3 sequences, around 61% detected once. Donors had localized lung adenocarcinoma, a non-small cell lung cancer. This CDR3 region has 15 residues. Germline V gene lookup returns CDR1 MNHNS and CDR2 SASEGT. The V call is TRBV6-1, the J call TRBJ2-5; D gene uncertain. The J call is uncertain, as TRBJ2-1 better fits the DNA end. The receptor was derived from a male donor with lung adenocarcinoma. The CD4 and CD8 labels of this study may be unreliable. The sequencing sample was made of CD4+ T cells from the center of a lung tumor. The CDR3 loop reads CASGEARWRPETQFF. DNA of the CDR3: TGTGCCAGCGGGGAAGCGCGGTGGCGACCCGAGACCCAGTTCTTC.